One and the same sample provided the 24 T cell receptor beta chains below, sequenced in a study of shared clonotypes between healthy human individuals. Clones were sequenced by immunoSEQ multiplex PCR, and TCRdb holds only the in-frame ones, with some missing. The table records millions of clones, about 92% of them present only once. Sequencing used naive CD4+ T cells sorted from blood. Subset in this sample: CD45RA+ positively selected. These receptor sequences come from a man younger than 35 in good health.

The V and J genes are TRBV10-3 and TRBJ2-7; D is perhaps TRBD1 (6 bases). Per the germline V gene, CDR1 is ENHRY and CDR2 is SYGVKD. The V end was cut by 3 bases, the J end by 2 bases, with 14 bases between. The CDR3 contains 15 residues. CDR3 loop: CAISEHRDTTYEQYF. CDR3 coding DNA: TGTGCCATCAGTGAACACCGGGACACGACCTACGAGCAGTACTTC.

J is TRBJ2-5 and V is TRBV9; D might be TRBD1 (7 bases). From germline, CDR1 is SGDLS and CDR2 YYNGEE. Trimming removed 1 base at V and 4 bases at J, with 17 bases between. This CDR3 is 16 amino acids long. The CDR3 sequence is CASSVQGGSFTETQYF. CDR3 nucleotide sequence: TGTGCCAGCAGCGTACAGGGGGGATCTTTTACAGAGACCCAGTACTTC.

The V call is TRBV19, the J call TRBJ1-2; the match to TRBD1 covers 11 bases. V dropped 3 bases and J dropped 5; count of bases not matched to a gene: 8. The CDR3 contains 16 residues. Looked up from germline, CDR1 is LNHDA and CDR2 is SQIVND (reference sequence). DNA for the CDR3: TGTGCCAGTAGTATGCGGGACAGGGGGATCGGGTATGGCTACACCTTC. Its protein is CASSMRDRGIGYGYTF.

The J gene is TRBJ2-2, the V gene TRBV18, with D unresolved. CDR3 size: 13 residues. Deletions cut 1 base from V and 7 bases from J, with 7 bases between. Germline values: CDR1 KGHSH, CDR2 LQKENI. The CDR3 is CASSPREGGELFF. The CDR3 DNA is TGTGCCAGCTCACCACGCGAAGGCGGGGAGCTGTTTTTT. Full variable domain (remainder filled in from reference TRBV18 and TRBJ2-2): NAGVMQNPRHLVRRRGQEARLRCSPMKGHSHVYWYRQLPEEGLKFMVYLQKENIIDESGMPKERFSAEFPKEGPSILRIQQVVRGDSAAYFCASSPREGGELFFGEGSRLTVL.

About this clone itself: In the same sample, other DNA sequences code for this CDR3. The rearrangement joins TRBV7-9 to TRBJ2-5; D gene ambiguous. Germline assignment: CDR1 SEHNR and CDR2 FQNEAQ (reference sequence). V lost 3 bases and J lost 5, with 4 bases in between. The CDR3 has 11 residues. CDR3 protein: CASSFLETQYF. In nucleotides, the CDR3 is TGTGCCAGCAGCTTTCTGGAGACCCAGTACTTC.

The chain links TRBV10-2 to TRBJ2-5; no clear D gene. Germline V gene lookup returns CDR1 WSHSY and CDR2 SAAADI. The CDR3 totals 12 residues. Trimming stripped 3 bases from V and 5 bases from J, with 7 bases between. The CDR3 nucleotides are TGCGCCAGCAGTGATATAGGGGAGACCCAGTACTTC. It codes for CASSDIGETQYF.

V and J are TRBV6-5 and TRBJ1-2; D not resolved. The length of the CDR3 is 15 residues. Per the germline V gene, CDR1 is MNHEY and CDR2 is SVGAGI. Deletions cut 4 bases from V and 8 bases from J, with 20 bases between. CDR3 bases: TGTGCCAGCAGTTTCTCTGGGATTAACCTGGGGGGCTACACCTTC. It yields the protein CASSFSGINLGGYTF.

The gene calls are TRBV2 and TRBJ1-1; 9 nucleotides align to TRBD1. The germline V gene has CDR1 SNHLY and CDR2 FYNNEI. The CDR3 is made up of 13 amino acids. V lost 6 bases, J lost 4 bases, and 3 bases stayed unmatched. The CDR3 DNA sequence: TGTGCCAGCAGGCGACAGGGGGGCACTGAAGCTTTCTTT. Protein product: CASRRQGGTEAFF.

The chain employs TRBV7-2 and TRBJ2-7; D may be TRBD2 (5 bases). Germline lookup yields CDR1 SGHTA and CDR2 FQGNSA. Between the trimmed V and J ends, which lost 3 bases and 6 bases, there was a span of 15 bases. There are 14 residues in the CDR3. Here the CDR3 reads CASSFRDSISEQYF. DNA for the CDR3: TGTGCCAGCAGCTTCCGGGATTCTATCTCCGAGCAGTACTTC.

The rearrangement joins TRBV15 to TRBJ1-4, with no clear D. This CDR3 spans 14 amino acids. Germline lookup yields CDR1 LNHNV and CDR2 YYDKDF (reference sequence). V dropped 0 bases and J dropped 8 bases, with 10 bases sitting between them. The CDR3 DNA is TGTGCCACCAGCAGAGATGAGGGCGGGGAAAAACTGTTTTTT. The encoded protein is CATSRDEGGEKLFF.

The chain uses TRBV5-4 and TRBJ2-4, with D possibly being TRBD2 (7 bases). Trimming cost V 3 bases and J 0 bases, with 16 bases left between them. From germline, CDR1 is SGHNT and CDR2 YYREEE (reference sequence). The CDR3 spans 17 residues. The CDR3, as DNA: TGTGCCAGCAGCTGGGGGGGCGCAGGGGAAGCCAAAAACATTCAGTACTTC. Translated: CASSWGGAGEAKNIQYF.

V is TRBV19 and J is TRBJ2-3; D gene ambiguous. Germline CDR1 is LNHDA and CDR2 is SQIVND (reference sequence). The V and J ends lost 5 bases and 4 bases respectively, with 10 bases between them. The CDR3 consists of 13 residues. The CDR3: CASSFAFADTQYF. CDR3 in DNA: TGTGCCAGTAGTTTTGCTTTTGCAGATACGCAGTATTTT. Filled out from reference TRBV19 and TRBJ2-3, the complete variable domain reads DGGITQSPKYLFRKEGQNVTLSCEQNLNHDAMYWYRQDPGQGLRLIYYSQIVNDFQKGDIAEGYSVSREKKESFPLTVTSAQKNPTAFYLCASSFAFADTQYFGPGTRLTVL.

The V and J genes are TRBV7-8 and TRBJ2-1, with 10 positions matching TRBD2. The CDR3 is 17 residues long. The germline V gene encodes CDR1 SGHVS and CDR2 FQNEAQ. The J segment lost 7 bases and the V segment lost 4 bases, leaving 13 bases of the junction unmatched. CDR3 residues: CASSYPLAGPSWNEQFF. For the CDR3, the DNA is TGTGCCAGCAGCTATCCACTAGCGGGACCTTCTTGGAATGAGCAGTTCTTC.

The genes are TRBV5-5 and TRBJ2-5; 10 bases map to TRBD2. CDR3 length: 16 amino acids. Per germline, CDR1 SGHKS and CDR2 YYEKEE (reference sequence). The ends lost 1 base at V and 6 bases at J; junction bases unmatched: 9. The CDR3 nucleotides are TGTGCCAGCAGCTTGAGCCCAGCGGGAGGGCCTAAGACCCAGTACTTC. The encoded protein is CASSLSPAGGPKTQYF.

V is TRBV6-5 and J is TRBJ2-3; D tentatively fits TRBD1 or TRBD2 (6 bases each). CDR1 is MNHEY, CDR2 SVGAGI, per germline. CDR3 length equals 15 residues. V was shortened by 0 bases and J by 5 bases, with 12 bases between the two germline ends. CDR3 sequence: CASSYSDRRGDTQYF. In nucleotides, the CDR3 is TGTGCCAGCAGTTACTCAGACAGGAGGGGAGATACGCAGTATTTT.

The CDR3 here is CASSYPGTGISEQYF. The CDR3 region has the DNA TGTGCCAGCTCCTATCCCGGGACAGGGATAAGCGAGCAGTACTTC. V is TRBV28 and J is TRBJ2-7; 9 nucleotides agree with TRBD1. This CDR3 region has 15 residues. Trimming removed 8 bases from V and 6 bases from J; junction bases left unmatched: 14. Germline-derived CDR1 and CDR2 are MDHEN and SYDVKM.

In its sample, this clone was seen once. The chain combines TRBV7-2 with TRBJ1-2; D remains unclear. Looked up from germline, CDR1 is SGHTA and CDR2 is FQGNSA. The V end was cut by 3 bases, the J end by 2 bases, with 13 bases between. This CDR3 spans 15 amino acids. The CDR3: CASSFSWKENYGYTF. In nucleotides, the CDR3 is TGTGCCAGCAGCTTCTCCTGGAAGGAAAACTATGGCTACACCTTC.

V usage is TRBV5-6 and J usage is TRBJ2-5; 8 bases are shared with TRBD2. In germline, CDR1 is SGHDT, CDR2 YYEEEE. J gave up 3 bases and V 2 bases, and 3 bases lay outside the gene matches. CDR3 size: 14 residues. The CDR3 spells CASSFGSGKETQYF. In DNA, the CDR3 is TGTGCCAGCAGCTTTGGTAGCGGGAAAGAGACCCAGTACTTC.

The chain links TRBV27 to TRBJ2-2, with D uncertain. V was trimmed by 2 bases and J by 4 bases, leaving 8 bases between them. The CDR3 runs to 14 residues. Germline V lookup: CDR1 MNHEY, CDR2 SMNVEV (reference sequence). The CDR3 DNA is TGTGCCAGCAGTTTAGGTCCAATCACCGGGGAGCTGTTTTTT. It yields the protein CASSLGPITGELFF.

V and J are TRBV11-2 and TRBJ1-4, with a tentative D call TRBD1 (6 bases). This CDR3 spans 15 amino acids. Trimming stripped 5 bases from V and 0 bases from J, with 10 bases between. Germline V gives CDR1 SGHAT, CDR2 FQNNGV. The CDR3 region is CASSPGAATNEKLFF. CDR3 nucleotides: TGTGCCAGCAGCCCAGGGGCGGCAACTAATGAAAAACTGTTTTTT.

V and J are TRBV11-2 and TRBJ1-1, with D possibly TRBD1 on 5 matching bases. The CDR3 extends over 14 amino acids. Trimming stripped 7 bases from V and 3 bases from J, with 15 bases between. The V gene's germline CDR1 is SGHAT and CDR2 FQNNGV. In DNA, the CDR3 is TGTGCCAGCACCCCCGGGGGTTTTGACACTGAAGCTTTCTTT. Translated: CASTPGGFDTEAFF. Supplemented by reference TRBV11-2 and TRBJ1-1, the full variable domain reads EAGVAQSPRYKIIEKRQSVAFWCNPISGHATLYWYQQILGQGPKLLIQFQNNGVVDDSQLPKDRFSAERLKGVDSTLKIQPAKLEDSAVYLCASTPGGFDTEAFFGQGTRLTVV.

The chain couples TRBV2 to TRBJ2-2; 8 bases are shared with TRBD1. V lost 6 bases, J lost 0 bases, and 9 bases stayed unmatched. CDR1 is SNHLY and CDR2 is FYNNEI in the germline V gene. The CDR3 has 17 residues. The CDR3 spells CASRGTGPWTNTGELFF. The CDR3 region has the DNA TGTGCCAGCAGAGGGACAGGCCCCTGGACGAACACCGGGGAGCTGTTTTTT.

The gene calls are TRBV5-4 and TRBJ2-7, with D uncertain. The V end was cut by 0 bases, the J end by 1 base, with 8 bases between. The V gene's germline CDR1 is SGHNT and CDR2 YYREEE (reference sequence). The CDR3 consists of 14 residues. CDR3: CASSLVPNSYEQYF. CDR3 nucleotide sequence: TGTGCCAGCAGCTTGGTCCCGAATTCCTACGAGCAGTACTTC.

DNA for the CDR3: TGTGCCTGGAGCCGAGACCGTACAGGGCACAATCAGCCCCAGCATTTT. This gives the protein CAWSRDRTGHNQPQHF. The genes are TRBV30 and TRBJ1-5; D is possibly TRBD1 (6 bases). Per the germline V gene, CDR1 is GTSNPN and CDR2 is SVGIG (reference sequence). The CDR3 totals 16 residues. V dropped 3 bases and J dropped 3 bases, with 18 bases sitting between them. The full variable domain, rest sourced from reference TRBV30 and TRBJ1-5, is SQTIHQWPATLVQPVGSPLSLECTVEGTSNPNLYWYRQAAGRGLQLLFYSVGIGQISSEVPQNLSASRPQDRQFILSSKKLLLSDSGFYLCAWSRDRTGHNQPQHFGDGTRLSIL.